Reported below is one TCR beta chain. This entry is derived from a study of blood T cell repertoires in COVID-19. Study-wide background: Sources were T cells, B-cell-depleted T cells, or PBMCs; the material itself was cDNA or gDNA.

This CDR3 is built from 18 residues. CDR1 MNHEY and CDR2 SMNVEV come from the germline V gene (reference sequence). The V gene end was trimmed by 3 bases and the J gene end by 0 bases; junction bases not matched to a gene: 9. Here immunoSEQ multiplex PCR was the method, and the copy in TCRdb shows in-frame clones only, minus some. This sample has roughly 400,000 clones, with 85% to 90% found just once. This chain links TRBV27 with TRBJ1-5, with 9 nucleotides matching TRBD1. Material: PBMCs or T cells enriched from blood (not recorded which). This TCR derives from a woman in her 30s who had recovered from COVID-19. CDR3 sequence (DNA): TGTGCCAGCAGTTTGTTGGACAGGGGACGGGATAGCAATCAGCCCCAGCATTTT. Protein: CASSLLDRGRDSNQPQHF.